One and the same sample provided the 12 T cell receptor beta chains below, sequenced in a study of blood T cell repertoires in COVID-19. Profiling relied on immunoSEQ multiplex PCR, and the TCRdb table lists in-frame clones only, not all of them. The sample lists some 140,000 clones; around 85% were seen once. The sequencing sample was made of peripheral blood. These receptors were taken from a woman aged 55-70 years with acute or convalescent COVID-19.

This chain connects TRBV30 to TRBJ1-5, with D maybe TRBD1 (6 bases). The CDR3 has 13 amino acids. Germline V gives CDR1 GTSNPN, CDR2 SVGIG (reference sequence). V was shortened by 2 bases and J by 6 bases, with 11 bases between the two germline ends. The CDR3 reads CAWSTRGIQPQHF. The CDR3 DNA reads TGTGCCTGGAGTACTAGGGGGATTCAGCCCCAGCATTTT.

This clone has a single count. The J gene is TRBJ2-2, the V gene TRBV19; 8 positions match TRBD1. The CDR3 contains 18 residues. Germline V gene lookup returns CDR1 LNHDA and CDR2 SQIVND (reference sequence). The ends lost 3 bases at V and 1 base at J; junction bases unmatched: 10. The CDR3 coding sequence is TGTGCCAGTAGTATCCCCTCGCAGGGGACAGGGAACACCGGGGAGCTGTTTTTT. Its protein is CASSIPSQGTGNTGELFF.

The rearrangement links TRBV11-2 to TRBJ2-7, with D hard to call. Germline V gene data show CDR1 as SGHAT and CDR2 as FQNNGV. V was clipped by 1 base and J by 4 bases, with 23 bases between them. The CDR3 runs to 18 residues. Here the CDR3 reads CASSLVNTLSMERYEQYF. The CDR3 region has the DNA TGTGCCAGCAGCTTAGTAAATACACTTTCAATGGAGCGTTACGAGCAGTACTTC.

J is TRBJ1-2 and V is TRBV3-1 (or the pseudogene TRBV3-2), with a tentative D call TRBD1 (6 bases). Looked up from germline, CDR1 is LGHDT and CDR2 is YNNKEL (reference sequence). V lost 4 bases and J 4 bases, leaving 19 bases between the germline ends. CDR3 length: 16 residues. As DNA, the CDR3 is TGTGCCAGCAGCCTTAATGGGGAGGGGGAGGTCTATGGCTACACCTTC. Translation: CASSLNGEGEVYGYTF.

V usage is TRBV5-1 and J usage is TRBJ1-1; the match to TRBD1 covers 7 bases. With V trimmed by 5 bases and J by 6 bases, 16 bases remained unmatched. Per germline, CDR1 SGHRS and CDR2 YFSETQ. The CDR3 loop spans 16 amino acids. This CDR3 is CASSYEHRGGGAEAFF. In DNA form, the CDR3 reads TGCGCCAGCAGTTATGAACACAGGGGAGGTGGGGCTGAAGCTTTCTTT.

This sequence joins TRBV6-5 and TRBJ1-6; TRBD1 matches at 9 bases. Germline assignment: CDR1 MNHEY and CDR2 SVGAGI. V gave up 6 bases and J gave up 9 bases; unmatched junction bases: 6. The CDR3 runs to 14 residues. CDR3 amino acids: CASSDRGIFSPLHF. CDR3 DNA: TGTGCCAGCAGCGACAGGGGGATCTTTTCACCCCTCCACTTT.

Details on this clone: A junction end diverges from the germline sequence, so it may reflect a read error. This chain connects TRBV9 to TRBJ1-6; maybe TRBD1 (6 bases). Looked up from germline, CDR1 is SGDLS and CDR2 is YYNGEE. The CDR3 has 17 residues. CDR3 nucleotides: TGCCCCCCCCGCGGGGGGGCGGGGAAGCCCTATAATTCACCCCTCCACTTT. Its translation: CPPRGGAGKPYNSPLHF.

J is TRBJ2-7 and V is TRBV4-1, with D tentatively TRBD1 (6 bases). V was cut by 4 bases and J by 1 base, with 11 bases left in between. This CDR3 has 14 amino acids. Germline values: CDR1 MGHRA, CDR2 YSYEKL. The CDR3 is CASSLGQGSYEQYF. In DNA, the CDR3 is TGCGCCAGCAGCCTTGGGCAGGGGTCCTACGAGCAGTACTTC.

The CDR3 protein is CASSSLRGHEQYF. The CDR3 nucleotides read TGTGCCAGCAGCTCCCTCAGGGGCCACGAGCAGTACTTC. This chain joins TRBV7-9 and TRBJ2-7, with a possible D match to TRBD1 (6 bases). The CDR3 spans 13 residues. V dropped 4 bases and J dropped 5 bases, with 12 bases sitting between them. Germline V gives CDR1 SEHNR, CDR2 FQNEAQ (reference sequence). The whole variable domain, remainder taken from reference TRBV7-9 and TRBJ2-7, is DTGVSQNPRHKITKRGQNVTFRCDPISEHNRLYWYRQTLGQGPEFLTYFQNEAQLEKSRLLSDRFSAERPKGSFSTLEIQRTEQGDSAMYLCASSSLRGHEQYFGPGTRLTVT.

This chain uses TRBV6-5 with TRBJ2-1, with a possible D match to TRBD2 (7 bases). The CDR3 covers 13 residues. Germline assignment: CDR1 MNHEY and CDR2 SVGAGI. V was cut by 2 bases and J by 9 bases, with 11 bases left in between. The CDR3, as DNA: TGTGCCAGCAGTTACCGAGGGGGGGGTGAGCAGTTCTTC. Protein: CASSYRGGGEQFF.

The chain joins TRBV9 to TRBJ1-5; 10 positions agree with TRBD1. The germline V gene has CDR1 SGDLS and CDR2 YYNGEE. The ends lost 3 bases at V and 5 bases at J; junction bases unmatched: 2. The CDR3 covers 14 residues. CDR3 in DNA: TGTGCCAGCAGCGCCGGGACAGGGGATCAGCCCCAGCATTTT. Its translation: CASSAGTGDQPQHF.

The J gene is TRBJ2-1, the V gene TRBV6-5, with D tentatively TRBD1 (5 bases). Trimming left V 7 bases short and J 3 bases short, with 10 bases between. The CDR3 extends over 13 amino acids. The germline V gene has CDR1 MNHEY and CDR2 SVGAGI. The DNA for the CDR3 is TGTGCCAGCACCGATAGGGGCTACAATGAGCAGTTCTTC. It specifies CASTDRGYNEQFF.